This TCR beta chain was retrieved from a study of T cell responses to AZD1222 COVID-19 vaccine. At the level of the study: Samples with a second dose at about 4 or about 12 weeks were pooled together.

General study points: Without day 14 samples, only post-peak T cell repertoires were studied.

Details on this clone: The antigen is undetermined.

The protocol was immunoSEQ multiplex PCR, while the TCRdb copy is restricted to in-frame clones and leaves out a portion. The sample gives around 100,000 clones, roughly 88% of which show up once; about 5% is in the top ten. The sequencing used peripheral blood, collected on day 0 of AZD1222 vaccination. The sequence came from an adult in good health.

CDR3 amino acids: CACLTSGGNNEQFF. The CDR3 nucleotides read TGTGCCTGTCTCACTAGCGGGGGGAACAATGAGCAGTTCTTC. The chain has TRBV30 and TRBJ2-1, with 12 nucleotides matching TRBD2. Germline V gives CDR1 GTSNPN, CDR2 SVGIG (reference sequence). The length of the CDR3 is 14 residues. V was clipped by 6 bases and J by 5 bases; unmatched bases: 5.